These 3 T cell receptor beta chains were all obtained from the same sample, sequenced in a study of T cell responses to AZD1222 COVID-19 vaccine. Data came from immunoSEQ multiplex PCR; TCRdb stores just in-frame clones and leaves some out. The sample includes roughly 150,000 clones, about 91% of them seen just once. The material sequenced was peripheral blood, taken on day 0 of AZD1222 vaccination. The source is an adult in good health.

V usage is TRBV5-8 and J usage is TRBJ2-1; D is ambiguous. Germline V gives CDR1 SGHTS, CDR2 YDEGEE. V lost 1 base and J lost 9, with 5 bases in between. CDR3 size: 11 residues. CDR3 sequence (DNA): TGTGCCAGCAGCTTGCAGTCTGAGCAGTTCTTC. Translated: CASSLQSEQFF.

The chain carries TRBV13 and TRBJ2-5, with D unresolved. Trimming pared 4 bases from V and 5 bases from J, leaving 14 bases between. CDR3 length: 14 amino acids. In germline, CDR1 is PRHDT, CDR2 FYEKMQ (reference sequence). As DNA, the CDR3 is TGTGCCAGCAGCTCGACGGTAGGATGGGAGACCCAGTACTTC. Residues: CASSSTVGWETQYF.

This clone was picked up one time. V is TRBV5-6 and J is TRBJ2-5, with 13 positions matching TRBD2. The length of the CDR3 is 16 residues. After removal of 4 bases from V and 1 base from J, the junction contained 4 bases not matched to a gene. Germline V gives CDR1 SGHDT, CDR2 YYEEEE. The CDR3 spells CASSPGLAGAQETQYF. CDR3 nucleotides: TGTGCCAGCAGCCCAGGACTAGCGGGGGCCCAAGAGACCCAGTACTTC. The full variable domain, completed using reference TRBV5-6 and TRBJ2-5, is DAGVTQSPTHLIKTRGQQVTLRCSPKSGHDTVSWYQQALGQGPQFIFQYYEEEERQRGNFPDRFSGHQFPNYSSELNVNALLLGDSALYLCASSPGLAGAQETQYFGPGTRLLVL.